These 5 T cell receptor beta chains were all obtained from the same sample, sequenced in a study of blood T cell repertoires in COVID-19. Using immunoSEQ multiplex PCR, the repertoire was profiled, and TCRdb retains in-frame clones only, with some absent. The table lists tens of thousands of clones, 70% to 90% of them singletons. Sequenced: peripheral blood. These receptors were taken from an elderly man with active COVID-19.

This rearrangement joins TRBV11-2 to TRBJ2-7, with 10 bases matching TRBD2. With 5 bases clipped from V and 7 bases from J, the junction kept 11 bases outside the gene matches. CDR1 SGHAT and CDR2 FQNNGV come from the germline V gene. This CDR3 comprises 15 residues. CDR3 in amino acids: CASSLHGTSVGEQYF. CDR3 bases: TGTGCCAGCAGCCTCCACGGGACTAGCGTAGGGGAGCAGTACTTC.

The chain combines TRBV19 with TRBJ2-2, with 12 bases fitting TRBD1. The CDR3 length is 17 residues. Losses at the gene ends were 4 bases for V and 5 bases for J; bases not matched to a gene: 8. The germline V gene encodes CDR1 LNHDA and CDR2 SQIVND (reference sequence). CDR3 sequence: CASSTGTGGARTGELFF. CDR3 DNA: TGTGCCAGTAGTACCGGGACAGGGGGCGCAAGGACCGGGGAGCTGTTTTTT.

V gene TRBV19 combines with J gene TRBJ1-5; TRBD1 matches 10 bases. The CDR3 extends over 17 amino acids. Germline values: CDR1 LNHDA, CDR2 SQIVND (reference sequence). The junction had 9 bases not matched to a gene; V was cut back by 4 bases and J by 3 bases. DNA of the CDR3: TGTGCCAGTAGTACCTTTGCCGGGACAGGGGTCAATCAGCCCCAGCATTTT. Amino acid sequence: CASSTFAGTGVNQPQHF.

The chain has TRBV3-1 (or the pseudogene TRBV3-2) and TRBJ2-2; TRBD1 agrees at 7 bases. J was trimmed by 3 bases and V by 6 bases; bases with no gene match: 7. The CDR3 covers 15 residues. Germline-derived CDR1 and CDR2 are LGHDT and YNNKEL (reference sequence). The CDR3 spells CASRLGGFDTGELFF. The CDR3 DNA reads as TGTGCCAGCAGGCTAGGGGGCTTCGACACCGGGGAGCTGTTTTTT.

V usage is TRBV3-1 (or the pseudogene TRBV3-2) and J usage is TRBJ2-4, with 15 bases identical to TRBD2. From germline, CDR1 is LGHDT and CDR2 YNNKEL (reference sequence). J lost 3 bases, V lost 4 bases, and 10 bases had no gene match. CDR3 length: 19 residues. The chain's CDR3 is CASSRWTSGRADLKNIQYF. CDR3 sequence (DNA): TGTGCCAGCAGCCGATGGACTAGCGGGAGGGCCGATCTCAAAAACATTCAGTACTTC.